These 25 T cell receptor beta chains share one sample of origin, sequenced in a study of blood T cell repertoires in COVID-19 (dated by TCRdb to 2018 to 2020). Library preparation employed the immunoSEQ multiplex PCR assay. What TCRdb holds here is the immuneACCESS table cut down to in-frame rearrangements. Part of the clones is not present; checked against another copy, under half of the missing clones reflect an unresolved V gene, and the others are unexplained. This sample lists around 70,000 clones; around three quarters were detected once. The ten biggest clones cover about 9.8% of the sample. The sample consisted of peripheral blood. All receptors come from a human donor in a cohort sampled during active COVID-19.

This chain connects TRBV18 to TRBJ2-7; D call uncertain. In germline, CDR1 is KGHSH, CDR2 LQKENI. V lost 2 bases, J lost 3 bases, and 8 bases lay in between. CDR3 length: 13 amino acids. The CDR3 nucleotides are TGTGCCAGCTCACCATCCCCTATCTACGAGCAGTACTTC. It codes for CASSPSPIYEQYF.

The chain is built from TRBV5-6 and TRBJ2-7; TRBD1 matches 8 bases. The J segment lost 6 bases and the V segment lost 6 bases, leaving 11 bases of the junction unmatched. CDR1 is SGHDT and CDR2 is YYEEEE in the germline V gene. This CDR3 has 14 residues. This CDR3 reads CASTFLGQVPEQYF. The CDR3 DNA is TGTGCCAGCACCTTTCTGGGACAGGTTCCCGAGCAGTACTTC.

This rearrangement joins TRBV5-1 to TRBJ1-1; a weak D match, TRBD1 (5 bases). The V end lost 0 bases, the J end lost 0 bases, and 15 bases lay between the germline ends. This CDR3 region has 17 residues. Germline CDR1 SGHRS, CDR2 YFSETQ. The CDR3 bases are TGCGCCAGCAGCTTGGGCTCAGGGCGAAGTATGAACACTGAAGCTTTCTTT. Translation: CASSLGSGRSMNTEAFF.

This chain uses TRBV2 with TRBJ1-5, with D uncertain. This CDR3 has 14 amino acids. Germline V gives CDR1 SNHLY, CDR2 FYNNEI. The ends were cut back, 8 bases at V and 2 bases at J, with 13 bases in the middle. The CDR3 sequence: CASAREVGNQPQHF. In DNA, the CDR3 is TGTGCCAGCGCTAGGGAGGTTGGCAATCAGCCCCAGCATTTT.

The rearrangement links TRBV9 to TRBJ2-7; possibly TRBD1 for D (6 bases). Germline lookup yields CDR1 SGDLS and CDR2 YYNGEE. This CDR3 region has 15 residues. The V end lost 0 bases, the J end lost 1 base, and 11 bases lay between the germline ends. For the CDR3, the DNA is TGTGCCAGCAGCGTAGGGGTACAGGGATCCTACGAGCAGTACTTC. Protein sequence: CASSVGVQGSYEQYF.

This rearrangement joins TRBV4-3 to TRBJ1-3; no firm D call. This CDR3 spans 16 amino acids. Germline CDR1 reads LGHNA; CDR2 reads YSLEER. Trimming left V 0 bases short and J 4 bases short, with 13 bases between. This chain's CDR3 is CASSQDPVSGGNTIYF. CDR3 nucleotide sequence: TGCGCCAGCAGCCAAGATCCTGTTTCAGGAGGAAACACCATATATTTT.

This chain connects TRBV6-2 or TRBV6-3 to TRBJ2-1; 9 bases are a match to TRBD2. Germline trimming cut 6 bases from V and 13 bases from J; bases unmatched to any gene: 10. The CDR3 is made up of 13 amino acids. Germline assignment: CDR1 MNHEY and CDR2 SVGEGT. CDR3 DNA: TGTGCCAGCAGCACTAGCGGGCCTTCGGGACAGTTCTTC. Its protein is CASSTSGPSGQFF.

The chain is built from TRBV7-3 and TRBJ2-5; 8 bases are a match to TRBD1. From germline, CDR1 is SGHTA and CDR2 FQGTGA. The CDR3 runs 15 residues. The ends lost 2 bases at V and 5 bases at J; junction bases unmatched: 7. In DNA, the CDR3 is TGTGCCAGCAGCTTATCCGGGACAGGTGATGAGACCCAGTACTTC. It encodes CASSLSGTGDETQYF. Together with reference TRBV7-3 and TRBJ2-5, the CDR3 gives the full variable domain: GAGVSQTPSNKVTEKGKYVELRCDPISGHTALYWYRQSLGQGPEFLIYFQGTGAADDSGLPNDRFFAVRPEGSVSTLKIQRTERGDSAVYLCASSLSGTGDETQYFGPGTRLLVL.

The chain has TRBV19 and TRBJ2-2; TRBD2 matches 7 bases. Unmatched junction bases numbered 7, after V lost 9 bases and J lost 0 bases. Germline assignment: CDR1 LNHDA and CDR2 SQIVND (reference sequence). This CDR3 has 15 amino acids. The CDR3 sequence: CASEIGTTNTGELFF. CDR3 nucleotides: TGTGCCAGCGAAATTGGGACTACGAACACCGGGGAGCTGTTTTTT. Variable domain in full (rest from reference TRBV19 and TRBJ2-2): DGGITQSPKYLFRKEGQNVTLSCEQNLNHDAMYWYRQDPGQGLRLIYYSQIVNDFQKGDIAEGYSVSREKKESFPLTVTSAQKNPTAFYLCASEIGTTNTGELFFGEGSRLTVL.

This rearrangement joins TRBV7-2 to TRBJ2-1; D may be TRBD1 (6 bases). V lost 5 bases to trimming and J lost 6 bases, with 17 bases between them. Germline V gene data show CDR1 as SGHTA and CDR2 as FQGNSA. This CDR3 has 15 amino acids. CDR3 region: CASSIRQAVSNEQFF. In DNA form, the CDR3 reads TGTGCCAGCAGCATCCGACAGGCTGTGTCCAATGAGCAGTTCTTC. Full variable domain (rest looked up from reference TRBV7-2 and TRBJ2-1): GAGVSQSPSNKVTEKGKDVELRCDPISGHTALYWYRQSLGQGLEFLIYFQGNSAPDKSGLPSDRFSAERTGGSVSTLTIQRTQQEDSAVYLCASSIRQAVSNEQFFGPGTRLTVL.

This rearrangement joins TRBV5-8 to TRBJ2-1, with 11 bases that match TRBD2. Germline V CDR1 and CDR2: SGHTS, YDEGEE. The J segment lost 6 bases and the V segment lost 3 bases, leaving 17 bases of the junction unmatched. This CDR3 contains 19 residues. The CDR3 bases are TGTGCCAGCAGCTCCCATAGCGGGAGGGCCGGTGCGATCTTCAATGAGCAGTTCTTC. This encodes CASSSHSGRAGAIFNEQFF.

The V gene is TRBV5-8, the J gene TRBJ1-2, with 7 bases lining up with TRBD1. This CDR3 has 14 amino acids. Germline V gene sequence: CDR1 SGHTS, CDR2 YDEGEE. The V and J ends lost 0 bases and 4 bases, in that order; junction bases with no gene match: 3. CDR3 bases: TGTGCCAGCAGCTTGGGGGACAGCTTCTATGGCTACACCTTC. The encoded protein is CASSLGDSFYGYTF.

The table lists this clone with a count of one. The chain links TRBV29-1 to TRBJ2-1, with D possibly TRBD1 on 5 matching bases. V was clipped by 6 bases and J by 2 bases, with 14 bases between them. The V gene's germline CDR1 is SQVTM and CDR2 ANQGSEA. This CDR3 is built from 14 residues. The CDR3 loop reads CSVSGLVAYNEQFF. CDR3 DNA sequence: TGCAGCGTGTCAGGGTTAGTGGCCTACAATGAGCAGTTCTTC.

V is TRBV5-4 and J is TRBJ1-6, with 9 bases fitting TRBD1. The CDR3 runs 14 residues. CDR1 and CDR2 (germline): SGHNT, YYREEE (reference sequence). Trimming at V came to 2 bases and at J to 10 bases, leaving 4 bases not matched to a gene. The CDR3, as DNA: TGTGCCAGCAGCTTTGACAGGGGGAGATCACCCCTCCACTTT. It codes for CASSFDRGRSPLHF.

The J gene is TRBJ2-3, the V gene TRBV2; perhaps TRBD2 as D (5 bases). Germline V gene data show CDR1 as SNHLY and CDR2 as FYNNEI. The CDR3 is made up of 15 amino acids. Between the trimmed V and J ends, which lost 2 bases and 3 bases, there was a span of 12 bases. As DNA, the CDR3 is TGTGCCAGCAGTGAATTTTCAAGAGGGACAGATACGCAGTATTTT. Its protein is CASSEFSRGTDTQYF.

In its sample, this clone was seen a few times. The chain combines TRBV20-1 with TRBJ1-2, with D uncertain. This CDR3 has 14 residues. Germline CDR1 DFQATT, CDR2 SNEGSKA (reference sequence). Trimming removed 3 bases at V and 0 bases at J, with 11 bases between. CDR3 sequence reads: CSASIGWTNYGYTF. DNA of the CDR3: TGCAGTGCTAGTATCGGGTGGACTAACTATGGCTACACCTTC.

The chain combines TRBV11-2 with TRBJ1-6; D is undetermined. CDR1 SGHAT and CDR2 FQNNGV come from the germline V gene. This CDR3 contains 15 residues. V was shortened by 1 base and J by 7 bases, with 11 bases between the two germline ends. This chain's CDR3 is CASSLAGIKNSPLHF. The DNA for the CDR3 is TGTGCCAGCAGCTTAGCCGGGATAAAGAATTCACCCCTCCACTTT.

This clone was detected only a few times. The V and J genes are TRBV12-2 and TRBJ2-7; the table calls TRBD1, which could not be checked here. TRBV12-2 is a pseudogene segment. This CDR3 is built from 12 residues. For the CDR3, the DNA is TGTGCAAGTCGCTTACAGGTGGGCGAGCAGTACTTC. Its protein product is CASRLQVGEQYF.

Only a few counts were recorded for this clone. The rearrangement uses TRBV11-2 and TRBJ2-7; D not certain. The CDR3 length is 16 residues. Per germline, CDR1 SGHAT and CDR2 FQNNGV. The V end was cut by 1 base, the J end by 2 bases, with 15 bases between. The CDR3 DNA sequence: TGTGCCAGCAGCTTAGGATTTCTAGATACCCCCTACGAGCAGTACTTC. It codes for CASSLGFLDTPYEQYF.

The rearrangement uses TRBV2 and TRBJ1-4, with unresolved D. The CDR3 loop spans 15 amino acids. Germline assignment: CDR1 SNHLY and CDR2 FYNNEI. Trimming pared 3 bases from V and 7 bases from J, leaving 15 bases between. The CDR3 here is CASSEGWAGPEKLFF. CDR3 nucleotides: TGTGCCAGCAGTGAGGGCTGGGCAGGCCCTGAAAAACTGTTTTTT.

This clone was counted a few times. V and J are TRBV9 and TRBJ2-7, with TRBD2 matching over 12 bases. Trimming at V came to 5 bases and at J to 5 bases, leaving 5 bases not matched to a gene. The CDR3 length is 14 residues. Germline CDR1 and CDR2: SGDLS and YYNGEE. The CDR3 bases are TGTGCCAGCAGTCTAGCGGGAGGGCGCGACGAGCAGTACTTC. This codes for CASSLAGGRDEQYF.

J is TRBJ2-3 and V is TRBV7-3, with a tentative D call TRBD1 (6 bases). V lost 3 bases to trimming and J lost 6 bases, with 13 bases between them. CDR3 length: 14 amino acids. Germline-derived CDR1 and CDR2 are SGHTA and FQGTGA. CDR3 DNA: TGTGCCAGCAGCTTGGGGGCACTGGGGGATACGCAGTATTTT. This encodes CASSLGALGDTQYF.

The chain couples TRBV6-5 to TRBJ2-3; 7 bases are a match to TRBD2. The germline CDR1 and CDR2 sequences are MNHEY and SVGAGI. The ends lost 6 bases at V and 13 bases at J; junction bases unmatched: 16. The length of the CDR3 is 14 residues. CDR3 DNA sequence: TGTGCCAGCAGCCGTACCTCTAGCGGCAAGCTGGAGTATTTT. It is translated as CASSRTSSGKLEYF.

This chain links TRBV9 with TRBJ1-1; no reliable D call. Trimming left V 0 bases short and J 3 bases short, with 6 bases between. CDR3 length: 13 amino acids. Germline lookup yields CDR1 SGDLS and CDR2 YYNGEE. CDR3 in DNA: TGTGCCAGCAGCGTAGCTGGAGACACTGAAGCTTTCTTT. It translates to CASSVAGDTEAFF. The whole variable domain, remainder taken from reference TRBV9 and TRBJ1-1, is DSGVTQTPKHLITATGQRVTLRCSPRSGDLSVYWYQQSLDQGLQFLIQYYNGEERAKGNILERFSAQQFPDLHSELNLSSLELGDSALYFCASSVAGDTEAFFGQGTRLTVV.

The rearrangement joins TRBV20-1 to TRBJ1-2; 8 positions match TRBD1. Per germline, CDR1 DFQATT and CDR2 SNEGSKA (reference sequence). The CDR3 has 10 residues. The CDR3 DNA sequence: TGCAGGACAGGGGACTATGGCTACACCTTC. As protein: CRTGDYGYTF.